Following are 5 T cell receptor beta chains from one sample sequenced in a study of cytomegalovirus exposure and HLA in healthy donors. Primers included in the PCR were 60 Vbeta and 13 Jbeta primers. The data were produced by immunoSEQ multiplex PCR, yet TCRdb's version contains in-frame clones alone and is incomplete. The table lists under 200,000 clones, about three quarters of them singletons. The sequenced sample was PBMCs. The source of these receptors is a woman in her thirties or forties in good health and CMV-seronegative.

CDR3 DNA: TGCGCCAGCAGCCCCTACTACAACACAGATACGCAGTATTTT. It encodes CASSPYYNTDTQYF. The chain employs TRBV5-1 and TRBJ2-3; D gene unclear. Per germline, CDR1 SGHRS and CDR2 YFSETQ. The ends were cut back, 4 bases at V and 2 bases at J, with 11 bases in the middle. This CDR3 has 14 amino acids.

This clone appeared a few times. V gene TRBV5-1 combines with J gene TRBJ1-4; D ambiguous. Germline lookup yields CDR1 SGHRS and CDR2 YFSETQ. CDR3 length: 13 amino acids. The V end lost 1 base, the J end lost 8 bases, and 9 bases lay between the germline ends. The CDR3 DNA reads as TGCGCCAGCAGCTTGACCTTCGGGGAAAAACTGTTTTTT. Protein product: CASSLTFGEKLFF.

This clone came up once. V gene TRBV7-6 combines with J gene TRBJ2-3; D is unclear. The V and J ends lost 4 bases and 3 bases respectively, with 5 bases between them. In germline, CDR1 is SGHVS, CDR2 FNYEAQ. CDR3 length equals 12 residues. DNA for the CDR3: TGTGCCAGCAGCTCCTATACAGATACGCAGTATTTT. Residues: CASSSYTDTQYF.

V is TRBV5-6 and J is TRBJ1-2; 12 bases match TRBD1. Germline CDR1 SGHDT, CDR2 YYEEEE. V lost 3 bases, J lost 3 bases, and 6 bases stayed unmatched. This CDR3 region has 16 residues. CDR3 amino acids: CASSYLGQGADYGYTF. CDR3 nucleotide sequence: TGTGCCAGCAGCTACCTGGGACAGGGGGCAGACTATGGCTACACCTTC.

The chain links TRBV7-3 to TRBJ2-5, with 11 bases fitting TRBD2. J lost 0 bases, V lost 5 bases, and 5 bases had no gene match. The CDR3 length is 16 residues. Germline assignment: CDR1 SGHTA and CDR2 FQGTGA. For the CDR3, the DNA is TGTGCCAGCAGCCCAGGGACTAGCGGTTACCAAGAGACCCAGTACTTC. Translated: CASSPGTSGYQETQYF. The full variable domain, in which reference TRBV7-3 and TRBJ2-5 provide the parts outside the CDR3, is GAGVSQTPSNKVTEKGKYVELRCDPISGHTALYWYRQSLGQGPEFLIYFQGTGAADDSGLPNDRFFAVRPEGSVSTLKIQRTERGDSAVYLCASSPGTSGYQETQYFGPGTRLLVL.